The 31 T cell receptor beta chains presented below share a single source sample, sequenced in a study of technical replicates of blood from several donors. The data were produced by immunoSEQ multiplex PCR, yet TCRdb's version contains in-frame clones alone and is incomplete. Altogether 70,000 to 95,000 clones are present, 97% being singletons, with the ten largest covering around 0.18%. The sequencing sample was made of T cells isolated from PBMCs. All receptors come from a human donor in good health.

The rearrangement links TRBV10-3 to TRBJ2-7, with D possibly TRBD1 on 5 matching bases. V was pared by 3 bases and J by 4 bases, with 16 bases between. CDR1 and CDR2 (germline): ENHRY, SYGVKD. This CDR3 region has 15 residues. CDR3 in amino acids: CAISERDSGVYEQYF. The CDR3 DNA reads TGTGCCATCAGTGAAAGAGACAGTGGGGTTTACGAGCAGTACTTC.

V usage is TRBV1 and J usage is TRBJ2-5; the table's D call of TRBD2 was not tested on the DNA. TRBV1 is given as a pseudogene. The CDR3 sequence is 14 residues long. The CDR3, as DNA: TGCACCAGCGGGCTCCGGGAGTTTCAAGAGACCCAGTACTTC. Translating it yields CTSGLREFQETQYF.

V gene TRBV5-1 combines with J gene TRBJ2-7; D may be TRBD2 (6 bases). This CDR3 has 14 residues. The germline V gene encodes CDR1 SGHRS and CDR2 YFSETQ. Between the trimmed V and J ends, which lost 4 bases and 5 bases, there was a span of 16 bases. CDR3 DNA sequence: TGCGCCAGCAGCCTCTCTGGAGGGGTCGACGAGCAGTACTTC. This translates into CASSLSGGVDEQYF.

V usage is TRBV7-9 and J usage is TRBJ2-1, with D tentatively TRBD2 (8 bases). Trimming removed 7 bases at V and 5 bases at J, with 18 bases between. CDR1 is SEHNR, CDR2 FQNEAQ, per germline (reference sequence). This CDR3 spans 15 amino acids. CDR3 protein: CASTGGIQGNNEQFF. As DNA, the CDR3 is TGTGCCAGCACGGGAGGGATACAGGGGAACAATGAGCAGTTCTTC.

The chain joins TRBV4-1 to TRBJ2-7; 7 bases align to TRBD1. Germline trimming cut 4 bases from V and 2 bases from J; bases unmatched to any gene: 5. Germline V gene lookup returns CDR1 MGHRA and CDR2 YSYEKL. The CDR3 spans 14 residues. CDR3 nucleotides: TGCGCCAGCAGCCGATGGGGACAGACCTACGAGCAGTACTTC. It translates to CASSRWGQTYEQYF.

The J gene is TRBJ2-7, the V gene TRBV19, with a possible D match to TRBD1 (5 bases). V lost 1 base, J lost 2 bases, and 9 bases lay in between. The CDR3 contains 14 residues. Germline V gene data show CDR1 as LNHDA and CDR2 as SQIVND (reference sequence). For the CDR3, the DNA is TGTGCCAGTAGTATAGCGCAGGGCCCCTACGAGCAGTACTTC. Protein: CASSIAQGPYEQYF.

The chain joins TRBV30 to TRBJ1-4, with D possibly being TRBD1 (6 bases). V lost 4 bases and J 8 bases, leaving 14 bases between the germline ends. CDR1 is GTSNPN, CDR2 SVGIG, per germline (reference sequence). This CDR3 is built from 13 residues. The CDR3 DNA follows: TGTGCCTGGACCGTAACAGGGCGCGAAAAACTGTTTTTT. It translates to CAWTVTGREKLFF.

The chain recombines TRBV30 with TRBJ1-1; perhaps TRBD1 as D (5 bases). The CDR3 spans 17 residues. Germline CDR1 and CDR2: GTSNPN and SVGIG (reference sequence). Deletions cut 3 bases from V and 3 bases from J, with 23 bases between. CDR3 sequence (DNA): TGTGCCTGGAGAGACATAGGTGGGCTCAGGGTAGACACTGAAGCTTTCTTT. Translating it yields CAWRDIGGLRVDTEAFF.

The CDR3 sequence is CASSPDSQETQYF. The CDR3 DNA reads as TGTGCCAGCAGCCCCGACTCACAAGAGACCCAGTACTTC. The rearrangement links TRBV7-3 to TRBJ2-5; no clear D. Germline lookup yields CDR1 SGHTA and CDR2 FQGTGA. V dropped 5 bases and J dropped 2 bases, with 9 bases sitting between them. The CDR3 has 13 amino acids.

This chain connects TRBV18 to TRBJ1-1; D is ambiguous. Trimming took 2 bases from V and 5 from J, leaving 9 bases between them. CDR3 size: 13 residues. Looked up from germline, CDR1 is KGHSH and CDR2 is LQKENI. The CDR3 nucleotides read TGTGCCAGCTCACCATATCAGAGGACTGAAGCTTTCTTT. This sequence encodes CASSPYQRTEAFF.

This chain joins TRBV5-8 and TRBJ1-6; tentative D call: TRBD1 (5 bases). This CDR3 has 18 residues. The V and J ends lost 4 bases and 8 bases respectively, with 25 bases between them. CDR1 is SGHTS and CDR2 is YDEGEE in the germline V gene. In DNA form, the CDR3 reads TGTGCCAGCAGCGTGGGATTGGGGGGAAAGCGTCCACATTCACCCCTCCACTTT. Protein product: CASSVGLGGKRPHSPLHF.

This chain uses TRBV28 with TRBJ2-7, with D possibly matching TRBD1 (5 bases). This CDR3 has 14 amino acids. Trimming removed 6 bases at V and 7 bases at J, with 19 bases between. Germline CDR1 MDHEN, CDR2 SYDVKM. The CDR3 spells CASSSRQTPVEQYF. The CDR3 DNA is TGTGCCAGCAGCTCACGACAGACCCCTGTGGAGCAGTACTTC.

This chain joins TRBV6-5 and TRBJ2-3; perhaps TRBD1 as D (5 bases). Germline CDR1 MNHEY, CDR2 SVGAGI. The CDR3 consists of 14 residues. The V and J ends lost 8 bases and 1 base respectively, with 13 bases between them. The CDR3 loop is CASGWTMGTDTQYF. The CDR3 nucleotides read TGTGCCAGCGGGTGGACAATGGGCACAGATACGCAGTATTTT.

This CDR3 is CASSQGPYEQYF. In DNA form, the CDR3 reads TGCGCCAGCAGCCAAGGGCCGTACGAGCAGTACTTC. The chain couples TRBV4-1 to TRBJ2-7; D ambiguous. Germline lookup yields CDR1 MGHRA and CDR2 YSYEKL. The CDR3 spans 12 residues. The ends were cut back, 1 base at V and 4 bases at J, with 5 bases in the middle.

The chain employs TRBV4-1 and TRBJ2-1, with 8 bases that match TRBD1. CDR3 length equals 17 residues. Per germline, CDR1 MGHRA and CDR2 YSYEKL. J lost 8 bases, V lost 1 base, and 13 bases had no gene match. The CDR3 loop reads CASSQGRETGDSHEQFF. The CDR3 nucleotides read TGCGCCAGCAGCCAAGGGAGGGAGACAGGGGATTCCCATGAGCAGTTCTTC.

The chain combines TRBV18 with TRBJ1-2; D might be TRBD1 (5 bases). Germline CDR1 KGHSH, CDR2 LQKENI. Trimming removed 2 bases at V and 4 bases at J, with 11 bases between. The length of the CDR3 is 14 residues. CDR3 sequence (DNA): TGTGCCAGCTCACCAGACCAGGGAGGCTATGGCTACACCTTC. As protein: CASSPDQGGYGYTF.

The V call is TRBV29-1, the J call TRBJ2-1, with 8 nucleotides matching TRBD2. CDR1 SQVTM and CDR2 ANQGSEA come from the germline V gene. The length of the CDR3 is 17 residues. With V trimmed by 4 bases and J by 8 bases, 19 bases remained unmatched. The CDR3 DNA reads as TGCAGCGTTGTATCCCGGTTTTCGAGCGGGAGCTTCCATGAGCAGTTCTTC. As protein: CSVVSRFSSGSFHEQFF.

The V gene is TRBV30, the J gene TRBJ1-4, with D possibly being TRBD1 (5 bases). Germline V lookup: CDR1 GTSNPN, CDR2 SVGIG (reference sequence). This CDR3 region has 13 residues. V was cut by 2 bases and J by 7 bases, with 11 bases left in between. For the CDR3, the DNA is TGTGCCTGGAGTCTGGCGGGGCGTGAAAAACTGTTTTTT. This encodes CAWSLAGREKLFF.

The chain recombines TRBV19 with TRBJ1-4; D gene uncertain. CDR3 length: 15 residues. Germline V CDR1 and CDR2: LNHDA, SQIVND (reference sequence). V was cut by 5 bases and J by 0 bases, with 10 bases left in between. CDR3 in amino acids: CASSSLGTTNEKLFF. The CDR3 region has the DNA TGTGCCAGTAGTTCCCTAGGAACAACTAATGAAAAACTGTTTTTT. Together with reference TRBV19 and TRBJ1-4, the CDR3 gives the full variable domain: DGGITQSPKYLFRKEGQNVTLSCEQNLNHDAMYWYRQDPGQGLRLIYYSQIVNDFQKGDIAEGYSVSREKKESFPLTVTSAQKNPTAFYLCASSSLGTTNEKLFFGSGTQLSVL.

The rearrangement uses TRBV25-1 and TRBJ2-7; 8 nucleotides match TRBD1. The CDR3 spans 16 residues. After removal of 1 base from V and 2 bases from J, the junction contained 7 bases not matched to a gene. Germline-derived CDR1 and CDR2 are MGHDK and SYGVNS. The CDR3 bases are TGTGCCAGCAGTGAATCCGGGACAGGTCGACCCTACGAGCAGTACTTC. It is translated as CASSESGTGRPYEQYF.

The chain uses TRBV5-1 and TRBJ2-3; no definite D call. V gave up 4 bases and J gave up 3 bases, with 9 bases separating them. The CDR3 extends over 13 amino acids. CDR1 and CDR2 (germline): SGHRS, YFSETQ. The CDR3 DNA reads as TGCGCCAGCAGCAGCTCCGGGACAGATACGCAGTATTTT. Protein product: CASSSSGTDTQYF.

The chain combines TRBV4-1 with TRBJ2-4; 7 nucleotides align to TRBD1. V dropped 3 bases and J dropped 0; count of bases not matched to a gene: 5. This CDR3 contains 16 residues. The germline V gene has CDR1 MGHRA and CDR2 YSYEKL. CDR3 DNA sequence: TGCGCCAGCAGCCAGGTATACAGGGGAGCCAAAAACATTCAGTACTTC. Translating gives CASSQVYRGAKNIQYF.

V and J are TRBV5-4 and TRBJ2-3; a weak D match, TRBD2 (6 bases). Deletions cut 4 bases from V and 3 bases from J, with 9 bases between. The CDR3 has 13 amino acids. Germline CDR1 reads SGHNT; CDR2 reads YYREEE (reference sequence). The CDR3 here is CASSEGTTDTQYF. CDR3 bases: TGTGCCAGCAGCGAGGGGACTACAGATACGCAGTATTTT.

The chain uses TRBV5-1 and TRBJ1-1; D is unresolved. Germline CDR1 and CDR2: SGHRS and YFSETQ. The V end was cut by 5 bases, the J end by 6 bases, with 17 bases between. The CDR3 sequence is 14 residues long. In nucleotides, the CDR3 is TGCGCCAGCAGATCTTGGGCCCAGACCGCTGAAGCTTTCTTT. Translation gives CASRSWAQTAEAFF.

V and J are TRBV9 and TRBJ2-1; D is possibly TRBD2 (5 bases). Germline CDR1 SGDLS, CDR2 YYNGEE. V shed 0 bases and J shed 4 bases, with 23 bases lying between them. The CDR3 is 19 residues long. CDR3 protein: CASSVAISWGALRYNEQFF. The DNA of the CDR3 is TGTGCCAGCAGCGTAGCTATAAGCTGGGGAGCCCTTAGGTACAATGAGCAGTTCTTC.

This chain joins TRBV28 and TRBJ1-4, with TRBD1 identical over 7 bases. This CDR3 spans 11 amino acids. The ends lost 7 bases at V and 11 bases at J; junction bases unmatched: 4. Germline assignment: CDR1 MDHEN and CDR2 SYDVKM. CDR3 sequence: CASTATGKLFF. For the CDR3, the DNA is TGTGCCAGCACTGCGACAGGGAAACTGTTTTTT.

This clone came up once. This chain joins TRBV5-4 and TRBJ2-1; the match to TRBD2 covers 12 bases. The CDR3 has 15 amino acids. With V trimmed by 5 bases and J by 5 bases, 5 bases remained unmatched. The germline gives CDR1 SGHNT, CDR2 YYREEE (reference sequence). The CDR3: CASRLAGGGHNEQFF. CDR3 in DNA: TGTGCCAGCAGACTAGCGGGAGGAGGCCACAATGAGCAGTTCTTC.

This chain connects TRBV6-5 to TRBJ1-1; TRBD1 aligns across 8 bases. The germline CDR1 and CDR2 sequences are MNHEY and SVGAGI. Germline trimming cut 5 bases from V and 4 bases from J; bases unmatched to any gene: 3. The CDR3 extends over 13 amino acids. The CDR3 DNA sequence: TGTGCCAGCAGTCATGACAGGGGCACTGAAGCTTTCTTT. Translation gives CASSHDRGTEAFF.

V gene TRBV25-1 combines with J gene TRBJ2-5; 7 nucleotides line up with TRBD1. This CDR3 region has 15 residues. With 4 bases clipped from V and 4 bases from J, the junction kept 9 bases outside the gene matches. Germline-derived CDR1 and CDR2 are MGHDK and SYGVNS. CDR3: CASSVNTGAGETQYF. The CDR3 region has the DNA TGTGCCAGCAGTGTAAATACAGGGGCGGGAGAGACCCAGTACTTC.

The chain links TRBV6-4 to TRBJ1-5; D may be TRBD1 (6 bases). This CDR3 comprises 15 residues. The germline CDR1 and CDR2 sequences are MRHNA and SNTAGT. The V and J ends lost 5 bases and 7 bases respectively, with 18 bases between them. The CDR3 nucleotides read TGTGCCAGCAGTAGTTTTGGGGGGGGCGGACAGCCCCAGCATTTT. Its translation: CASSSFGGGGQPQHF.

The rearrangement links TRBV18 to TRBJ2-2, with TRBD2 matching 7 bases. V was pared by 0 bases and J by 7 bases, with 5 bases of the junction left unmatched. Germline CDR1 KGHSH, CDR2 LQKENI. The CDR3 loop spans 15 amino acids. CDR3 in amino acids: CASSPPRELSGELFF. The CDR3 DNA is TGTGCCAGCTCACCACCGCGGGAGTTAAGCGGGGAGCTGTTTTTT. The full variable domain, its missing parts supplied by reference TRBV18 and TRBJ2-2, is NAGVMQNPRHLVRRRGQEARLRCSPMKGHSHVYWYRQLPEEGLKFMVYLQKENIIDESGMPKERFSAEFPKEGPSILRIQQVVRGDSAAYFCASSPPRELSGELFFGEGSRLTVL.